This T cell receptor (beta chain) comes out of a study of PD-L1 blockade in urothelial cancer. Overall study: The authors examined blood 3 weeks (second dose) and 6 weeks after treatment start. Across blood samples, T cells had a median count of 141,255.

Study-level points and caveats: Patients with durable benefit had greater blood expansion of tumor-associated TCR clones 3 weeks into treatment.

The CDR3 runs 17 residues. V lost 5 bases and J 0 bases, leaving 17 bases between the germline ends. The V gene's germline CDR1 is LNHDA and CDR2 SQIVND (reference sequence). Sequencing used immunoSEQ multiplex PCR; TCRdb keeps in-frame clones, though not all of them. The table has some 89,000 clones, 70% to 90% seen once. Details on this clone: Its antigen is not known.

Time point described: pretreatment peripheral blood. Patient sample counts ranged from 1 to 8, pretreatment and on-treatment. This clonotype originated in a man in his 60s with urothelial cancer. The sample was PBMCs, taken around atezolizumab (anti-PD-L1) treatment. This rearrangement joins TRBV19 to TRBJ1-3; possibly TRBD1 for D (6 bases). The CDR3 sequence is CASSSVGDTYSGNTIYF. The DNA of the CDR3 is TGTGCCAGTAGTTCCGTGGGGGACACGTACTCTGGAAACACCATATATTTT.